These 7 T cell receptor beta chains were all obtained from the same sample, sequenced in a study of PD-1 blockade in mismatch repair-deficient tumors. TCRdb's copy holds only in-frame clones and misses some; the assay was immunoSEQ multiplex PCR. The table lists about 120,000 clones, almost 90% of them singletons, with 12% in the top ten. Source: peripheral blood, taken 72 weeks after starting pembrolizumab. These receptors were collected from an adult with mismatch repair-deficient cancer.

The chain uses TRBV20-1 and TRBJ2-7; D not resolved. This CDR3 contains 10 residues. Looked up from germline, CDR1 is DFQATT and CDR2 is SNEGSKA (reference sequence). Trimming took 5 bases from V and 3 from J, leaving 5 bases between them. This CDR3 is CSAQHYEQYF. The DNA for the CDR3 is TGCAGTGCTCAGCACTACGAGCAGTACTTC.

In DNA form, the CDR3 reads TGCAGTGCTAGTCATGAGCAGTTCTTC. Translated, it gives CSASHEQFF. This chain uses TRBV20-1 with TRBJ2-1; D remains unclear. Deletions cut 3 bases from V and 8 bases from J, with 2 bases between. The CDR3 is 9 amino acids. Germline CDR1 is DFQATT and CDR2 is SNEGSKA (reference sequence).

The rearrangement uses TRBV30 and TRBJ2-1; 12 nucleotides align to TRBD2. With V trimmed by 2 bases and J by 4 bases, 3 bases remained unmatched. Germline loops: CDR1 GTSNPN, CDR2 SVGIG (reference sequence). This CDR3 region has 15 residues. The CDR3 bases are TGTGCCTGGAGTCCCGGACTAGCGGGATACAATGAGCAGTTCTTC. It translates to CAWSPGLAGYNEQFF. Looking up the rest from reference TRBV30 and TRBJ2-1 gives the full variable domain: SQTIHQWPATLVQPVGSPLSLECTVEGTSNPNLYWYRQAAGRGLQLLFYSVGIGQISSEVPQNLSASRPQDRQFILSSKKLLLSDSGFYLCAWSPGLAGYNEQFFGPGTRLTVL.

This rearrangement joins TRBV30 to TRBJ2-5, with TRBD2 identical over 8 bases. The J call may be incorrect, as the DNA end agrees better with TRBJ2-7. This CDR3 comprises 15 residues. Germline values: CDR1 GTSNPN, CDR2 SVGIG (reference sequence). The CDR3 DNA reads as TGTGCCTGGAGCGATACCCGGGGGGGTGAATACGAGCAGTACTTC. Translating gives CAWSDTRGGEYEQYF.

The chain joins TRBV29-1 to TRBJ2-7; D ambiguous. Germline values: CDR1 SQVTM, CDR2 ANQGSEA. Trimming left V 5 bases short and J 0 bases short, with 8 bases between. CDR3 length: 12 amino acids. The CDR3 protein is CSVRDTSYEQYF. In DNA, the CDR3 is TGCAGCGTTCGAGACACCTCCTACGAGCAGTACTTC.

The chain joins TRBV5-1 to TRBJ1-1; D gene ambiguous. This CDR3 is 17 amino acids long. The germline CDR1 and CDR2 sequences are SGHRS and YFSETQ. Between the trimmed V and J ends, which lost 0 bases and 0 bases, there was a span of 15 bases. As DNA, the CDR3 is TGCGCCAGCAGCTTGGAGATTTCCAGACGGATGAACACTGAAGCTTTCTTT. Protein sequence: CASSLEISRRMNTEAFF.

The chain carries TRBV28 and TRBJ2-2; 13 nucleotides align to TRBD2. CDR3 length: 18 residues. The V gene end was trimmed by 5 bases and the J gene end by 6 bases; junction bases not matched to a gene: 12. In germline, CDR1 is MDHEN, CDR2 SYDVKM. The CDR3 is CASSPELAGGPFAGELFF. The CDR3 DNA sequence: TGTGCCAGCAGTCCCGAACTAGCGGGAGGGCCGTTCGCCGGGGAGCTGTTTTTT.